Listed here are 20 T cell receptor beta chains from one sample, sequenced in a study of blood T cells in healthy people across ages (dated by TCRdb to the mid-2010s). The library was generated by 5' RACE. Sequencing was performed on an Illumina HiSeq 2500. A second PCR of about 7 to 12 cycles was run with a J-beta primer mix and a sample-barcoded 5' primer. TCRdb cleaned the public reads at Q25 with fastp, built clones with MiXCR and kept in-frame beta chains. Identical CDR3 proteins give one entry, which carries the most common genes and DNA. The sample table holds approximately 360,000 distinct CDR3 sequences, of which roughly half were seen once. Of the sample, roughly 51% falls within the top ten clones. Sequenced: blood. Receptors were obtained from a man aged 55 to 69 in good health.

Regarding this clonotype: One end of the junction fails to match germline, which may point to a read error. The chain uses TRBV11-2 and TRBJ2-7; D may be TRBD2 (5 bases). The CDR3 sequence is 11 residues long. The V gene's germline CDR1 is SGHAT and CDR2 FQNNGV. The CDR3 nucleotides are TGTGTCAGCGGCTTAGACTACGAGCAGTACTTC. This translates into CVSGLDYEQYF.

Only a few counts were recorded for this clonotype. The chain employs TRBV12-3 or TRBV12-4 and TRBJ2-3, with no clear D. The V end lost 5 bases, the J end lost 0 bases, and 6 bases lay between the germline ends. The CDR3 loop spans 13 amino acids. CDR3 sequence (DNA): TGTGCCAGCAGTCAATCTAGCACAGATACGCAGTATTTT. Translating it yields CASSQSSTDTQYF.

The J gene is TRBJ2-5, the V gene TRBV20-1, with 8 bases lining up with TRBD1. V was pared by 5 bases and J by 5 bases, with 13 bases of the junction left unmatched. Germline V gene lookup returns CDR1 DFQATT and CDR2 SNEGSKA (reference sequence). The CDR3 contains 15 residues. CDR3 in amino acids: CSASLGGRGLETQYF. As DNA, the CDR3 is TGCAGTGCTTCCCTGGGAGGCAGGGGGCTGGAGACCCAGTACTTC.

The CDR3 coding sequence is TGCGCCAGCAGCCAAGCAGGGGCCGACTATGGCTACACCTTC. Amino acids: CASSQAGADYGYTF. The V call is TRBV4-1, the J call TRBJ1-2; maybe TRBD1 (6 bases). Trimming cost V 1 base and J 3 bases, with 9 bases left between them. This CDR3 has 14 residues. Per the germline V gene, CDR1 is MGHRA and CDR2 is YSYEKL.

This clonotype was seen a few times. The genes are TRBV20-1 and TRBJ2-5; possibly TRBD1 for D (5 bases). Trimming removed 3 bases at V and 4 bases at J, with 9 bases between. Germline CDR1 reads DFQATT; CDR2 reads SNEGSKA (reference sequence). The CDR3 contains 12 residues. The CDR3 bases are TGCAGTGCTAGCCCTAGGGGAGAGACCCAGTACTTC. This translates into CSASPRGETQYF.

This clonotype was picked up a small number of times. This sequence may be a read error, since a much larger clone differs from it by one base. The V call is TRBV4-1, the J call TRBJ2-7, with D tentatively TRBD2 (5 bases). Trimming removed 4 bases at V and 7 bases at J, with 20 bases between. CDR1 is MGHRA, CDR2 YSYEKL, per germline. CDR3 length: 15 residues. The CDR3 loop is CASSPLASPGNEQYF. CDR3 sequence (DNA): TGCGCCAGCAGCCCCTTAGCGAGCCCCGGGAATGAGCAGTACTTC.

Of note for this clonotype: A much larger clone lies one base from this, so it may be a read error. The V and J genes are TRBV12-3 or TRBV12-4 and TRBJ1-2; D call uncertain. This CDR3 comprises 14 residues. The CDR3 sequence is CACSLIGANYGYTF. The CDR3, as DNA: TGTGCCTGCAGTTTAATAGGAGCTAACTATGGCTACACCTTC.

The CDR3 DNA follows: TGTGCCAGCAGCTTAAGCTCCCGACTAGCGGGAGGGCCGTTGAATGAGCAGTTCTTC. Amino acids: CASSLSSRLAGGPLNEQFF. V is TRBV11-3 and J is TRBJ2-1; 14 bases match TRBD2. The trim removed 2 bases at V and 7 bases at J, leaving 13 bases unmatched. This CDR3 is 19 amino acids long. Germline loops: CDR1 SGHNT, CDR2 YENEEA.

The chain uses TRBV24-1 and TRBJ2-3, with no clear D. With 3 bases removed from V and 3 bases from J, the gap between germline ends came to 12 bases. The germline gives CDR1 KGHDR, CDR2 SFDVKD. The CDR3 is 15 residues long. CDR3: CATSDVRSLTDTQYF. The CDR3, as DNA: TGTGCCACCAGTGATGTAAGGTCATTGACAGATACGCAGTATTTT.

V gene TRBV9 combines with J gene TRBJ2-5; a possible D gene is TRBD2 (5 bases). V lost 4 bases, J lost 4 bases, and 17 bases lay in between. Germline CDR1 is SGDLS and CDR2 is YYNGEE. The CDR3 consists of 15 residues. This CDR3 reads CASSPRIFEGETQYF. The CDR3 bases are TGTGCCAGCAGCCCCCGGATTTTTGAGGGAGAGACCCAGTACTTC.

There are a few counts of this clonotype. The genes are TRBV7-2 and TRBJ2-5, with a possible D match to TRBD2 (5 bases). V shed 1 base and J shed 4 bases, with 13 bases lying between them. This CDR3 has 15 residues. CDR1 is SGHTA and CDR2 is FQGNSA in the germline V gene. The CDR3 loop is CASSLVGVMVETQYF. Here the CDR3 DNA reads TGTGCCAGCAGCTTAGTCGGGGTGATGGTAGAGACCCAGTACTTC.

This clonotype was counted only a few times. CDR3 nucleotide sequence: TGCAGCGTCGGACAGGGGCGAGGCTCACCCCTCCACTTT. This translates into CSVGQGRGSPLHF. The V call is TRBV29-1, the J call TRBJ1-6; 9 bases fit TRBD1. The germline CDR1 and CDR2 sequences are SQVTM and ANQGSEA. This CDR3 spans 13 amino acids. V dropped 6 bases and J dropped 10; count of bases not matched to a gene: 7. The variable domain in full, with the rest retrieved from reference TRBV29-1 and TRBJ1-6, is SAVISQKPSRDICQRGTSLTIQCQVDSQVTMMFWYRQQPGQSLTLIATANQGSEATYESGFVIDKFPISRPNLTFSTLTVSNMSPEDSSIYLCSVGQGRGSPLHFGNGTRLTVT.

The genes are TRBV20-1 and TRBJ2-1; TRBD2 agrees at 7 bases. Germline CDR1 and CDR2: DFQATT and SNEGSKA (reference sequence). The CDR3 contains 17 residues. J was trimmed by 0 bases and V by 1 base; bases with no gene match: 9. The CDR3 sequence is CSARGNRREPSYNEQFF. In nucleotides, the CDR3 is TGCAGTGCTAGAGGGAATAGGCGGGAGCCCTCCTACAATGAGCAGTTCTTC.

The genes are TRBV30 and TRBJ2-3; TRBD2 is a possible D gene (5 bases). V was shortened by 4 bases and J by 4 bases, with 12 bases between the two germline ends. CDR1 and CDR2 (germline): GTSNPN, SVGIG (reference sequence). This CDR3 spans 13 amino acids. As DNA, the CDR3 is TGTGCCTGGACCCGCGGGTCTCCAGATACGCAGTATTTT. Translating gives CAWTRGSPDTQYF.

The chain has TRBV10-3 and TRBJ1-5; no clear D gene. Between the trimmed V and J ends, which lost 0 bases and 5 bases, there was a span of 11 bases. This CDR3 has 15 residues. Germline lookup yields CDR1 ENHRY and CDR2 SYGVKD. CDR3 protein: CAISESALPHQPQHF. The CDR3 nucleotides are TGTGCCATCAGTGAGTCGGCCCTTCCCCATCAGCCCCAGCATTTT.

This clonotype has just a few counts. The chain couples TRBV3-1 to TRBJ1-6; D possibly corresponds to TRBD1 (5 bases). V lost 7 bases, J lost 3 bases, and 10 bases lay in between. The CDR3 contains 14 residues. Germline V gene lookup returns CDR1 LGHDT and CDR2 YNNKEL (reference sequence). CDR3 in DNA: TGTGCCAGCACCTCGACAGACTATAATTCACCCCTCCACTTT. As protein: CASTSTDYNSPLHF.

The gene calls are TRBV27 and TRBJ2-3; the match to TRBD2 covers 9 bases. Germline CDR1 reads MNHEY; CDR2 reads SMNVEV (reference sequence). The CDR3 loop spans 16 amino acids. V shed 3 bases, J shed 6 bases, and the junction held 10 bases outside the gene matches. The CDR3 DNA reads TGTGCCAGCAGTTTGGTTAGCGGGAGAGTAGGGGATACGCAGTATTTT. Translating it yields CASSLVSGRVGDTQYF.

V is TRBV7-2 and J is TRBJ2-3; either TRBD1 or TRBD2 may supply D (5 bases each). Trimming stripped 1 base from V and 5 bases from J, with 16 bases between. CDR1 and CDR2 from the germline V gene are SGHTA and FQGNSA. CDR3 length: 16 amino acids. The CDR3 here is CASSLVGAGQGDTQYF. The CDR3 DNA follows: TGTGCCAGCAGCTTAGTCGGGGCAGGGCAAGGAGATACGCAGTATTTT.

The chain is built from TRBV10-3 and TRBJ2-1; D might be TRBD1 (6 bases). Germline V CDR1 and CDR2: ENHRY, SYGVKD. V gave up 2 bases and J gave up 8 bases, with 10 bases separating them. CDR3 length: 13 amino acids. CDR3 DNA sequence: TGTGCCATCAGTGAGGGAAAGGGGGATGAGCAGTTCTTC. It specifies CAISEGKGDEQFF.

V gene TRBV6-5 combines with J gene TRBJ2-3; TRBD1 or TRBD2 may be the D gene (5 bases each). The germline V gene has CDR1 MNHEY and CDR2 SVGAGI. Trimming removed 6 bases from V and 4 bases from J, with 11 bases in between. The CDR3 is 13 residues long. CDR3 region: CASSPLGADTQYF. The DNA of the CDR3 is TGTGCCAGCAGCCCCCTGGGGGCAGATACGCAGTATTTT.